This passage covers 6 T cell receptor beta chains from one sample sequenced in a study of brain T cells in children with intractable seizures. Only in-frame clones appear in the TCRdb table, and some are missing; sequencing was by immunoSEQ multiplex PCR. The sample holds about 64,000 clones, around 95% seen once. This specimen was peripheral blood, taken at surgery. The receptors stem from a boy in the first two years of life with focal cortical dysplasia and intractable seizures.

The count of this clone is one. The chain uses TRBV6-2 or TRBV6-3 and TRBJ2-7, with TRBD2 matching 9 bases. The CDR3 has 21 residues. V trimming: 2 bases; J trimming: 3 bases; junction bases outside the gene matches: 23. Germline assignment: CDR1 MNHEY and CDR2 SVGEGT. For the CDR3, the DNA is TGTGCCAGCAGTTACCGACGGCAGGTCAGCCTGAGCGGGGGGCTAAACTACGAGCAGTACTTC. Translating gives CASSYRRQVSLSGGLNYEQYF.

The rearrangement uses TRBV10-1 and TRBJ1-1, with D unclear. CDR3 size: 14 residues. Germline CDR1 reads WNHNN; CDR2 reads SYGVQD (reference sequence). The V end was cut by 3 bases, the J end by 0 bases, with 8 bases between. Written as DNA, the CDR3 is TGCGCCAGCAGTGAACGTCGGATGAACACTGAAGCTTTCTTT. This encodes CASSERRMNTEAFF.

The V call is TRBV7-9, the J call TRBJ2-3; 8 bases are a match to TRBD1. The CDR3 spans 17 residues. From germline, CDR1 is SEHNR and CDR2 FQNEAQ (reference sequence). Trimming took 3 bases from V and 2 from J; bases not matched to a gene: 10. CDR3 in amino acids: CASSFQTGQEYTDTQYF. CDR3 coding DNA: TGTGCCAGCAGCTTCCAAACGGGACAGGAATACACAGATACGCAGTATTTT.

The chain is built from TRBV9 and TRBJ2-2, with 10 positions matching TRBD1. Germline V gene lookup returns CDR1 SGDLS and CDR2 YYNGEE. V trimming: 7 bases; J trimming: 0 bases; junction bases outside the gene matches: 0. CDR3 length: 14 residues. The CDR3 here is CASGQGANTGELFF. The CDR3 DNA reads TGTGCCAGCGGACAGGGGGCGAACACCGGGGAGCTGTTTTTT.

V is TRBV6-5 and J is TRBJ2-7; TRBD2 agrees at 8 bases. Germline CDR1 MNHEY, CDR2 SVGAGI. CDR3 size: 15 residues. J lost 4 bases, V lost 0 bases, and 5 bases had no gene match. CDR3 nucleotide sequence: TGTGCCAGCAGTTACTCGTCTAGCGGGTTTTACGAGCAGTACTTC. Its protein is CASSYSSSGFYEQYF.

This chain joins TRBV24-1 and TRBJ2-3; D gene unclear. The CDR3 has 18 residues. Looked up from germline, CDR1 is KGHDR and CDR2 is SFDVKD. Trimming left V 4 bases short and J 3 bases short, with 22 bases between. CDR3 loop: CATSDYLGRHKGTDTQYF. CDR3 in DNA: TGTGCCACCAGTGACTACCTCGGACGCCACAAAGGGACAGATACGCAGTATTTT.